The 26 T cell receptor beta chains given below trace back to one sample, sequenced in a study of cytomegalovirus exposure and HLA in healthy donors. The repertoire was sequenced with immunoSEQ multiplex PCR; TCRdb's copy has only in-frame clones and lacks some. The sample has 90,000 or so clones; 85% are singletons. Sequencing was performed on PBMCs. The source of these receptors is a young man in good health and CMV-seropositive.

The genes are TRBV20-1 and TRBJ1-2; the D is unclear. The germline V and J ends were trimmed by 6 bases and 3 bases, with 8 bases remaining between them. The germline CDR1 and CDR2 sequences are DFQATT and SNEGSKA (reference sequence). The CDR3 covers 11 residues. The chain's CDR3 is CSAPGYYGYTF. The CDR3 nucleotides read TGCAGTGCCCCCGGGTACTATGGCTACACCTTC.

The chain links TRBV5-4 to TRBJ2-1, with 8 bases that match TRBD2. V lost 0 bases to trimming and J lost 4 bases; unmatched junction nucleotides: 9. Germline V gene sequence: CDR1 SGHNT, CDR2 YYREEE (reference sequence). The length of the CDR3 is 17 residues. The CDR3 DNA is TGTGCCAGCAGCTTGGCTGGTAGCGGGGCCCTATACAATGAGCAGTTCTTC. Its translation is CASSLAGSGALYNEQFF.

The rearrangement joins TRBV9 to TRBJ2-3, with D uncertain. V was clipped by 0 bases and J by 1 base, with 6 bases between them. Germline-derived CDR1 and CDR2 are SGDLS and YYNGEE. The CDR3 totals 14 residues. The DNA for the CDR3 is TGTGCCAGCAGCGTAGGACTGGGCACAGATACGCAGTATTTT. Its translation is CASSVGLGTDTQYF.

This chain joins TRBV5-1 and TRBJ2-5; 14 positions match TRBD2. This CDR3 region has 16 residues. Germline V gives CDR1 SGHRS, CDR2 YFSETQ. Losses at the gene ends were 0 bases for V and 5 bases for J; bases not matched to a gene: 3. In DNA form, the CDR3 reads TGCGCCAGCAGCTTGGGACTAGCGGGAGGGCACGAGACCCAGTACTTC. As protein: CASSLGLAGGHETQYF.

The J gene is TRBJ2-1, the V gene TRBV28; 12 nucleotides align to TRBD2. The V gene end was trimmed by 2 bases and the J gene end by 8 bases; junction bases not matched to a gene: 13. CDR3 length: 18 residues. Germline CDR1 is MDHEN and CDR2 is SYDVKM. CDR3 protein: CASSLKASGRAMVYEQFF. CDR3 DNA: TGTGCCAGCAGTTTAAAGGCTAGCGGGAGGGCCATGGTATATGAGCAGTTCTTC.

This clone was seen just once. Here the CDR3 reads CASSWDSGELFF. The CDR3 coding sequence is TGCGCCAGCAGTTGGGACTCCGGGGAGCTGTTTTTT. The chain links TRBV5-1 to TRBJ2-2; D possibly corresponds to TRBD2 (6 bases). Germline-derived CDR1 and CDR2 are SGHRS and YFSETQ. V was cut by 5 bases and J by 6 bases, with 8 bases left in between. The length of the CDR3 is 12 residues.

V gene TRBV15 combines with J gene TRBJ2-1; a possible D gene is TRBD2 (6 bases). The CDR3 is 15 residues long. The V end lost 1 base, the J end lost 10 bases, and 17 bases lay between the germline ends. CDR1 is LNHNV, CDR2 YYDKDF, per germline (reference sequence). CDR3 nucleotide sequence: TGTGCCACCAGCAGAGGGGGGGTCAATATAGCAGAGCAGTTCTTC. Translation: CATSRGGVNIAEQFF. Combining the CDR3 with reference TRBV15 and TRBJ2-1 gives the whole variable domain DAMVIQNPRYQVTQFGKPVTLSCSQTLNHNVMYWYQQKSSQAPKLLFHYYDKDFNNEADTPDNFQSRRPNTSFCFLDIRSPGLGDTAMYLCATSRGGVNIAEQFFGPGTRLTVL.

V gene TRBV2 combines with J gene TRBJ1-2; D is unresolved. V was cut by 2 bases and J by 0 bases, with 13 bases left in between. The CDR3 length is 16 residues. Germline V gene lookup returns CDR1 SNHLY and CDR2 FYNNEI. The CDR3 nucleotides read TGTGCCAGCAGTGAATGGCTTCGCTCGACTAACTATGGCTACACCTTC. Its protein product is CASSEWLRSTNYGYTF.

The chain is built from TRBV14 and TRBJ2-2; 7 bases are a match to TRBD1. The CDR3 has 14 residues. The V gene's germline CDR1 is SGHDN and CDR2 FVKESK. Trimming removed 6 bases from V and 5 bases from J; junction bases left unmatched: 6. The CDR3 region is CASRRGGSTGELFF. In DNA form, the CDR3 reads TGTGCCAGCAGACGAGGGGGCTCGACCGGGGAGCTGTTTTTT.

The CDR3 nucleotides are TGTGCCTGGAGCGCGGGGAGCAACGTCCTGACTTTC. Amino acid sequence: CAWSAGSNVLTF. The chain carries TRBV30 and TRBJ2-6; tentative D call: TRBD2 (6 bases). From germline, CDR1 is GTSNPN and CDR2 SVGIG (reference sequence). V was pared by 3 bases and J by 9 bases, with 9 bases between. This CDR3 comprises 12 residues.

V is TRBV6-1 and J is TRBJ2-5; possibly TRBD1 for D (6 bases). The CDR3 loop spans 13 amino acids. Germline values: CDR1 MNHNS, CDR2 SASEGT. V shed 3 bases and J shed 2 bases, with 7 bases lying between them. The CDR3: CASSDGQQETQYF. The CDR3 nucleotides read TGTGCCAGCAGTGATGGACAGCAAGAGACCCAGTACTTC.

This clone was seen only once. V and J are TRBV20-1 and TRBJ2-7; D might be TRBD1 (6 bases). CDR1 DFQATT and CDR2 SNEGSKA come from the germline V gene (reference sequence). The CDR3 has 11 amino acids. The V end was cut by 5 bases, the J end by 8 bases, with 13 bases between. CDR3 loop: CSAPKTGKQYF. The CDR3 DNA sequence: TGCAGTGCTCCGAAAACAGGGAAGCAGTACTTC.

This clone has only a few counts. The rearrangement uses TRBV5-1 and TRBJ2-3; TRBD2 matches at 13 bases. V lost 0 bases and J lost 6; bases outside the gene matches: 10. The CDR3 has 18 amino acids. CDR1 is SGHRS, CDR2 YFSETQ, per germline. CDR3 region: CASSLGPGLAGLEDTQYF. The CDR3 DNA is TGCGCCAGCAGCTTGGGTCCGGGACTAGCGGGATTGGAGGATACGCAGTATTTT.

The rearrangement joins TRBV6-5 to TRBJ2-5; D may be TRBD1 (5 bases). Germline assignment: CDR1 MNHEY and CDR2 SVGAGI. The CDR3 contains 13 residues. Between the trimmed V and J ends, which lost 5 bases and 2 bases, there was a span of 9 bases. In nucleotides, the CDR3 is TGTGCCAGCAGTGCCAGACAGCAAGAGACCCAGTACTTC. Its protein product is CASSARQQETQYF.

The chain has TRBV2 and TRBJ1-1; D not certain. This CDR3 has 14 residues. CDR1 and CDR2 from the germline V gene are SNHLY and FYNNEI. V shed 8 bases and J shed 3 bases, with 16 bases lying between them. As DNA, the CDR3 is TGTGCCAGCGGCTCCCCCGACACTTACACTGAAGCTTTCTTT. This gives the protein CASGSPDTYTEAFF.

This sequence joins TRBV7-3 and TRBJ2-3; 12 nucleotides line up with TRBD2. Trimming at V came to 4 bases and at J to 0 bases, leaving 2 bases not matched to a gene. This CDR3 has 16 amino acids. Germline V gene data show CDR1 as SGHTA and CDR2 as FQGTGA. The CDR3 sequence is CASSYGTSGSTDTQYF. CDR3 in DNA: TGTGCCAGCAGCTACGGGACTAGCGGGAGCACAGATACGCAGTATTTT.

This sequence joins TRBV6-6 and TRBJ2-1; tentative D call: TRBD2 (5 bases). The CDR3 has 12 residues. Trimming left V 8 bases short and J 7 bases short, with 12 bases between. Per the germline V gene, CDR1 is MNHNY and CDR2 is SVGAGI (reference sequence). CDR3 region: CASVGPGNEQFF. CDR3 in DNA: TGTGCCAGCGTGGGTCCGGGGAATGAGCAGTTCTTC.

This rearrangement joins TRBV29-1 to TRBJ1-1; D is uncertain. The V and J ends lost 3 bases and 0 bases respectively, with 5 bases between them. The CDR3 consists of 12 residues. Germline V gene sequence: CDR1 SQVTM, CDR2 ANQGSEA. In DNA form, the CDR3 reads TGCAGCGTTGATGGCCTGAACACTGAAGCTTTCTTT. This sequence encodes CSVDGLNTEAFF.

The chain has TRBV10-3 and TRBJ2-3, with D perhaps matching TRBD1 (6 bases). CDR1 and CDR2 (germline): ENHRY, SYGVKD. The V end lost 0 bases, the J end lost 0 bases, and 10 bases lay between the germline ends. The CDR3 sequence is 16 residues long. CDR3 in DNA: TGTGCCATCAGTGAGTCGAGTGGACAGAGCACAGATACGCAGTATTTT. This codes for CAISESSGQSTDTQYF.

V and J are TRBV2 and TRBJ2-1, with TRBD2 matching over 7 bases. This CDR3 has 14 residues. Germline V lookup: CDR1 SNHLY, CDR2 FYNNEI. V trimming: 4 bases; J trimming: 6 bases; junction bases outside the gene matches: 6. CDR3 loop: CASSGTRGTNEQFF. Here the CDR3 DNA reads TGTGCCAGCAGTGGGACTAGAGGGACCAATGAGCAGTTCTTC.

The CDR3, as DNA: TGCGCCAGCAGCCCCCAGGGGGACTATGGCTACACCTTC. Translating gives CASSPQGDYGYTF. The rearrangement uses TRBV5-1 and TRBJ1-2; 7 nucleotides match TRBD1. The germline V gene encodes CDR1 SGHRS and CDR2 YFSETQ. V shed 4 bases, J shed 3 bases, and the junction held 3 bases outside the gene matches. This CDR3 has 13 amino acids.

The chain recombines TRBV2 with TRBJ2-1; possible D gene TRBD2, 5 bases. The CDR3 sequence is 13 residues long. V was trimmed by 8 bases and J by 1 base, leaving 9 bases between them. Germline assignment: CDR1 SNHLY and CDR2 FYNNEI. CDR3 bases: TGTGCCAGCGGTACGGGGTCCTACAATGAGCAGTTCTTC. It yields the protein CASGTGSYNEQFF.

CDR3 sequence: CARTCPPEGNQPQHF. The CDR3 DNA reads TGTGCCAGAACTTGTCCCCCGGAGGGCAATCAGCCCCAGCATTTT. V usage is TRBV12-1 and J usage is TRBJ1-5. TRBV12-1 is annotated as a pseudogene. This CDR3 region has 15 residues.

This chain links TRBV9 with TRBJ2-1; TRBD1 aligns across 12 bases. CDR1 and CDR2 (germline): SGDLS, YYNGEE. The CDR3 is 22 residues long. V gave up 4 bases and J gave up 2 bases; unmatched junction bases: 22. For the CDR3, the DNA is TGTGCCAGCAGCAACCGGGACAGGGGGCCCTTCGGCGGGAGGCATACCTACAATGAGCAGTTCTTC. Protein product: CASSNRDRGPFGGRHTYNEQFF.

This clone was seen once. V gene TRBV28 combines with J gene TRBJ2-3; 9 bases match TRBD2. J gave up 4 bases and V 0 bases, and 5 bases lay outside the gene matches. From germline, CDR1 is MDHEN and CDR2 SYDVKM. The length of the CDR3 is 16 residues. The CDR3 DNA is TGTGCCAGCAGTTTATGGGCGGGAGGGCCCCCAGATACGCAGTATTTT. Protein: CASSLWAGGPPDTQYF.

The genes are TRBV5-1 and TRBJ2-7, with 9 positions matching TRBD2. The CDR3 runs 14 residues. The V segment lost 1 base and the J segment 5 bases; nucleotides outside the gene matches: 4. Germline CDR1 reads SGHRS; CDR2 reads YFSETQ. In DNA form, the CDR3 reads TGCGCCAGCAGCTTGCGCCCTAGCGGGAACGAGCAGTACTTC. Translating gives CASSLRPSGNEQYF.